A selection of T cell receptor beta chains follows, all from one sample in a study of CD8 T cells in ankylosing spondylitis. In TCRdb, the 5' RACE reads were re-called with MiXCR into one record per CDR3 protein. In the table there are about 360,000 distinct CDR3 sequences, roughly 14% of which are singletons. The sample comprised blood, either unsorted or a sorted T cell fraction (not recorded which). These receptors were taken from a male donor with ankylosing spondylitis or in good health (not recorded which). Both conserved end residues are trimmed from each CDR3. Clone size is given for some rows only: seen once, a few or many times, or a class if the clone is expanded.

cdr3_aa: ASSLVWGLAYNEQF
clone_size: NA
v_call: TRBV12-3/TRBV12-4

cdr3_aa: SAESTGELF
clone_size: NA
v_call: TRBV20-1

cdr3_aa: ASTRARQPQH
clone_size: few
v_call: TRBV12-3/TRBV12-4

cdr3_aa: ASTQLQNTEAF
clone_size: few
v_call: TRBV12-3/TRBV12-4

cdr3_aa: VSSLGPANTEAF
clone_size: NA
v_call: TRBV5-1

cdr3_aa: ASSQSGQGQETQY
clone_size: NA
v_call: TRBV4-2

cdr3_aa: ASRTDNYGYT
clone_size: many
v_call: TRBV5-1

cdr3_aa: ASSWTRDRGSYEQY
clone_size: NA
v_call: TRBV5-6

cdr3_aa: SAQQASGRTTDTQY
clone_size: NA
v_call: TRBV20-1

cdr3_aa: ASSMQGIQETQY
clone_size: NA
v_call: TRBV19

cdr3_aa: SVETTGGAFGADEQF
clone_size: few
v_call: TRBV29-1

cdr3_aa: ASSLGLLVQEAF
clone_size: few
v_call: TRBV12-3/TRBV12-4

cdr3_aa: ASSYGGGNQPQH
clone_size: many
v_call: TRBV6-2/TRBV6-3

cdr3_aa: ASSFRDRRINEQF
clone_size: few
v_call: TRBV5-1

cdr3_aa: ASSPMGGMTGELF
clone_size: many
v_call: TRBV9

cdr3_aa: SARAPGLYNEQF
clone_size: many
v_call: TRBV20-1

cdr3_aa: ASSPTPEAEQF
clone_size: NA
v_call: TRBV11-2

cdr3_aa: ASREGSSTEAF
clone_size: many
v_call: TRBV12-3/TRBV12-4

cdr3_aa: ASSQDEVGRGYT
clone_size: few
v_call: TRBV4-2

cdr3_aa: ASSRRVRETQY
clone_size: NA
v_call: TRBV7-2

cdr3_aa: SARDWGGSGANVLT
clone_size: few
v_call: TRBV20-1

cdr3_aa: ASSPRGATNEKLF
clone_size: NA
v_call: TRBV11-2

cdr3_aa: ASTNSGPYNSPLH
clone_size: few
v_call: TRBV6-5

cdr3_aa: ATSDPGQGVDTQY
clone_size: few
v_call: TRBV24-1

cdr3_aa: ASTLQMTGNTEAF
clone_size: NA
v_call: TRBV5-6

cdr3_aa: ASSHPGLVGEQF
clone_size: few
v_call: TRBV4-1

cdr3_aa: ASSESKGGTNPTYEQY
clone_size: NA
v_call: TRBV10-2

cdr3_aa: SARPHAGLETQY
clone_size: many
v_call: TRBV20-1

cdr3_aa: ASRPGNGDTQY
clone_size: NA
v_call: TRBV13

cdr3_aa: ASSPIRGIQETQY
clone_size: NA
v_call: TRBV3-1

cdr3_aa: ASSVPRGTGRTGELF
clone_size: NA
v_call: TRBV6-1

cdr3_aa: ASSQLQGLEQY
clone_size: few
v_call: TRBV3-1

cdr3_aa: ASSTSGRGRYNEQF
clone_size: few
v_call: TRBV3-1

cdr3_aa: SAMARAYEQY
clone_size: few
v_call: TRBV20-1

cdr3_aa: ASRSTGSMNEKLF
clone_size: few
v_call: TRBV25-1

cdr3_aa: ASSPGFSTYEQY
clone_size: NA
v_call: TRBV3-1

cdr3_aa: SVGTSGRSGELF
clone_size: NA
v_call: TRBV29-1

cdr3_aa: SPPGRDTEAF
clone_size: NA
v_call: TRBV29-1

cdr3_aa: ASSLATPKLAGDLYEQY
clone_size: NA
v_call: TRBV11-1

cdr3_aa: ASSWGRDRGNEQY
clone_size: few
v_call: TRBV5-1

cdr3_aa: ASSFSSSGANVLT
clone_size: once
v_call: TRBV27

cdr3_aa: ASSYTYRGRNEKLF
clone_size: few
v_call: TRBV6-5

cdr3_aa: SVVGPGVYYNEQF
clone_size: NA
v_call: TRBV29-1

cdr3_aa: ASSKEGVGGSYNSPLH
clone_size: many
v_call: TRBV6-1

cdr3_aa: ASSYTFPGTADTQY
clone_size: many
v_call: TRBV6-5

cdr3_aa: ASSLKVQPQH
clone_size: many
v_call: TRBV12-3/TRBV12-4

cdr3_aa: SVEGKPGNTIY
clone_size: NA
v_call: TRBV29-1

cdr3_aa: SARDDRTGYQETQY
clone_size: many
v_call: TRBV20-1

cdr3_aa: ASSQGLAALEQY
clone_size: few
v_call: TRBV12-3/TRBV12-4

cdr3_aa: ASSALDRSTEQY
clone_size: few
v_call: TRBV25-1

cdr3_aa: ASSPSNRGGNQY
clone_size: NA
v_call: TRBV11-2

cdr3_aa: ASSDRRDVAYEQY
clone_size: NA
v_call: TRBV7-2

cdr3_aa: ASSILLAVHNEQF
clone_size: few
v_call: TRBV7-2

cdr3_aa: ASSQPPLALGETQY
clone_size: few
v_call: TRBV6-2/TRBV6-3